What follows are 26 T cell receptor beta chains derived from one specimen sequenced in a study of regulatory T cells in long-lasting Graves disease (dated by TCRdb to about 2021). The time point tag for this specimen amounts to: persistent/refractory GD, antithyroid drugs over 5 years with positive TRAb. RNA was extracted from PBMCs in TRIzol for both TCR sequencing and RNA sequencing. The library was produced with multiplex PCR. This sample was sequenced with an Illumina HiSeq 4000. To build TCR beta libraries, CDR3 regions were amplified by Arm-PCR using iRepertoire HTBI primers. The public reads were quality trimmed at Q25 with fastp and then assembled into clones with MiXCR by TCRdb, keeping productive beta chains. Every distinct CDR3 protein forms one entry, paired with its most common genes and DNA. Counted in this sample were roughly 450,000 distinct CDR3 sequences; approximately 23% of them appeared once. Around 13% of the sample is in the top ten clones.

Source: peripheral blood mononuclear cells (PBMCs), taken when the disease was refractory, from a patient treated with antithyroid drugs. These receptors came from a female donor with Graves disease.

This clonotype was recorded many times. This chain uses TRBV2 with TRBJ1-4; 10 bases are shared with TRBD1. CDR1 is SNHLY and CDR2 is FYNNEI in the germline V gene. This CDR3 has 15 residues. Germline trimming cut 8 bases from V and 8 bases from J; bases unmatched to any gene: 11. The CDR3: CASARDRGKEEKLFF. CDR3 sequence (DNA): TGTGCCAGCGCCCGGGACAGGGGAAAAGAGGAAAAACTGTTTTTT.

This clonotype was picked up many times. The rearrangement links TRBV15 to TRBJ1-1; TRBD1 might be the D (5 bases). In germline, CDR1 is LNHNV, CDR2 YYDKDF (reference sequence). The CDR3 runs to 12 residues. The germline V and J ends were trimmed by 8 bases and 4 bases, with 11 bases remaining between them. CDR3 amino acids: CATESQGTEAFF. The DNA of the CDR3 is TGTGCCACCGAAAGCCAGGGCACTGAAGCTTTCTTT.

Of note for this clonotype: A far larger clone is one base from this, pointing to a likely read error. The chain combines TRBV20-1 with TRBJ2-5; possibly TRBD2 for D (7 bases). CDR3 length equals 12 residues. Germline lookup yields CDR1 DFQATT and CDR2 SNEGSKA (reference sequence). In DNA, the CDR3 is TGCAGTGCTAGCGGGGGGCGGGAGACCCAGCACTTC. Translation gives CSASGGRETQHF.

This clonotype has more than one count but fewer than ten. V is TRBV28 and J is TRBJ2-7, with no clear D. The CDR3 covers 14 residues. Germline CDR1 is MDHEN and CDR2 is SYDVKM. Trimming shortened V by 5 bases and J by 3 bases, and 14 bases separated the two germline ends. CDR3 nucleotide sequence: TGTGCCAGCAGTCTCCCCCCCCTGGGCTACGAGCAGTACTTC. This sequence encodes CASSLPPLGYEQYF. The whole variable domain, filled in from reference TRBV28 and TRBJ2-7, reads DVKVTQSSRYLVKRTGEKVFLECVQDMDHENMFWYRQDPGLGLRLIYFSYDVKMKEKGDIPEGYSVSREKKERFSLILESASTNQTSMYLCASSLPPLGYEQYFGPGTRLTVT.

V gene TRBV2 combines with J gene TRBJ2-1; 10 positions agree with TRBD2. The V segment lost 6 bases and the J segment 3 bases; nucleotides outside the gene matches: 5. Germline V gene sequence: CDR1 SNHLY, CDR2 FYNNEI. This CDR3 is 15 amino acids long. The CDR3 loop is CASSLAGDGYNEQFF. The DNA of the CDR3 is TGTGCCAGCAGCCTAGCGGGAGATGGCTACAATGAGCAGTTCTTC.

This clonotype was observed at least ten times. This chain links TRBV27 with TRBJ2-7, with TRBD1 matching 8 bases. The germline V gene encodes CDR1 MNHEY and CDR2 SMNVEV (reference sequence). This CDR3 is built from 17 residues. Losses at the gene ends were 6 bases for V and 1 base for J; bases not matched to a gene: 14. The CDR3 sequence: CASRKGRGRDSSYEQYF. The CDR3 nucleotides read TGTGCCAGCAGAAAGGGCAGGGGGCGCGACAGTTCCTACGAGCAGTACTTC.

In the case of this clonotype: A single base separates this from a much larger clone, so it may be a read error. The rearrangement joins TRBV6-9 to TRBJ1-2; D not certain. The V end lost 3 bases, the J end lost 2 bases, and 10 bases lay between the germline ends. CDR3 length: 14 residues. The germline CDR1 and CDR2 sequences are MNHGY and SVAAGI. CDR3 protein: CASSYSKQNYGYTF. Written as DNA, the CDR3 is TGTGCCAGCAGTTACTCGAAACAGAACTATGGCTACACCTTC.

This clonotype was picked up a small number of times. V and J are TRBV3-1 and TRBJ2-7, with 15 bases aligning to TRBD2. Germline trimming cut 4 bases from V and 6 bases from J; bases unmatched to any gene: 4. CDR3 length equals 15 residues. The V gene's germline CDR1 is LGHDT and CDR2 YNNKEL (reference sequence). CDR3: CASSLGLAGGSEQYF. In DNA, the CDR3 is TGTGCCAGCAGCCTGGGACTAGCGGGAGGTAGCGAGCAGTACTTC.

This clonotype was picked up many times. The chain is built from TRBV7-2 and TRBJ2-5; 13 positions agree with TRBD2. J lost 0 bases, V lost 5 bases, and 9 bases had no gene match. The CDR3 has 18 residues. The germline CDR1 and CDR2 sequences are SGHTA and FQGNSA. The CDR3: CASSLPVGTSGDQETQYF. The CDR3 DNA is TGTGCCAGCAGCCTACCCGTCGGGACTAGCGGGGACCAAGAGACCCAGTACTTC.

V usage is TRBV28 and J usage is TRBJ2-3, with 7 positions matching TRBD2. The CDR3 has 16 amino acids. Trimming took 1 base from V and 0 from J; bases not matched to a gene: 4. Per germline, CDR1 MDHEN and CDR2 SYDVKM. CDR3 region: CASSLYGAGSTDTQYF. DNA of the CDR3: TGTGCCAGCAGTTTATACGGAGCGGGAAGCACAGATACGCAGTATTTT.

The CDR3 nucleotides are TGTGCCAGCAGCTTATCGCGTAGTTCTGAGACCCAGTACTTC. This sequence encodes CASSLSRSSETQYF. V and J are TRBV7-3 and TRBJ2-5; no clear D gene. Germline lookup yields CDR1 SGHTA and CDR2 FQGTGA. CDR3 length equals 14 residues. V was trimmed by 2 bases and J by 5 bases, leaving 12 bases between them.

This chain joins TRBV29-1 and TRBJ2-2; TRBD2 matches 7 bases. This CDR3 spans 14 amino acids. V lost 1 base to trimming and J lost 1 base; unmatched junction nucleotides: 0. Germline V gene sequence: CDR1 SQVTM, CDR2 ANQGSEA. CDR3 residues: CSVEGGRNTGELFF. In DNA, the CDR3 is TGCAGCGTTGAAGGCGGGAGGAACACCGGGGAGCTGTTTTTT.

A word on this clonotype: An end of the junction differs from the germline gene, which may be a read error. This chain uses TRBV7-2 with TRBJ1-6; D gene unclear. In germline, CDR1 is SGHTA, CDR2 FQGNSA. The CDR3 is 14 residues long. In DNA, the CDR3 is TGTGCCAGCAGCCCGAGCGCGAACAGCTCACCCTTCCACTTT. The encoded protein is CASSPSANSSPFHF.

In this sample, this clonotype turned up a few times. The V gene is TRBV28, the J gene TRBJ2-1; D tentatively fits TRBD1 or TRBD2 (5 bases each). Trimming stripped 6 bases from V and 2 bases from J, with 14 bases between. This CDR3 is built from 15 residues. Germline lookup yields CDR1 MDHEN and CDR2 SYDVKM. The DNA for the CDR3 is TGTGCCAGCAGGATCCGGGACGGAACCTACAATGAGCAGTTCTTC. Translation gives CASRIRDGTYNEQFF.

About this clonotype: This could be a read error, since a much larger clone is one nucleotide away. In DNA form, the CDR3 reads TGTGCCACCAGTGGTAACCAAGAGGCCCAGTACTTC. The encoded protein is CATSGNQEAQYF. The V gene is TRBV24-1, the J gene TRBJ2-5; D unresolved. Looked up from germline, CDR1 is KGHDR and CDR2 is SFDVKD. The CDR3 sequence is 12 residues long.

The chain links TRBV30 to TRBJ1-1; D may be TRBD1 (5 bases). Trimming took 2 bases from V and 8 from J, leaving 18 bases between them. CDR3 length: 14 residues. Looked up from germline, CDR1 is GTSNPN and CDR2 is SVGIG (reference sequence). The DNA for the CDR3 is TGTGCCTGGAGTCTGGTGGGACGACCCTCGGAAGCTTTCTTT. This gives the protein CAWSLVGRPSEAFF.

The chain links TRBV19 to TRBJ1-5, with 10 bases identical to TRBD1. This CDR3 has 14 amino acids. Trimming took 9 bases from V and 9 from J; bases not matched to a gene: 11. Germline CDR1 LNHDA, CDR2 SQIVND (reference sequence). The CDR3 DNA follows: TGTGCCAGCTCTTTCGGACAGGGGGATCGGCCCCAGCATTTT. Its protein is CASSFGQGDRPQHF.

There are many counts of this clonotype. Here the CDR3 DNA reads TGTGCCATCAGTGAAGGGGCGTCAGAGACCCAGTACTTC. Translating it yields CAISEGASETQYF. This rearrangement joins TRBV10-3 to TRBJ2-5, with D possibly TRBD1 on 5 matching bases. The CDR3 covers 13 residues. The germline V and J ends were trimmed by 3 bases and 4 bases, with 9 bases remaining between them. CDR1 and CDR2 (germline): ENHRY, SYGVKD.

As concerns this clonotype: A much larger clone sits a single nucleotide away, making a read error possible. The CDR3 region is CASSGIQEAGEQFF. The CDR3 DNA reads as TGTGCCAGCAGCGGCATACAGGAGGCGGGCGAGCAGTTCTTC. The V call is TRBV2, the J call TRBJ2-1; perhaps D is TRBD1 or TRBD2 (5 bases each). From germline, CDR1 is SNHLY and CDR2 FYNNEI. The V gene lost 6 bases and the J gene lost 10 bases, with 19 bases spanning the gap. The CDR3 totals 14 residues.

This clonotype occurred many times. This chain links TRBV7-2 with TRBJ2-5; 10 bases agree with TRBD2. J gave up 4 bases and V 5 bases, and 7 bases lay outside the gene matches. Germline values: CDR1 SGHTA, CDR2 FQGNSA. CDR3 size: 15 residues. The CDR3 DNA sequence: TGTGCCAGCAGCCGAAAGATAGCGGGGGGAGAGACCCAGTACTTC. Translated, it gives CASSRKIAGGETQYF.

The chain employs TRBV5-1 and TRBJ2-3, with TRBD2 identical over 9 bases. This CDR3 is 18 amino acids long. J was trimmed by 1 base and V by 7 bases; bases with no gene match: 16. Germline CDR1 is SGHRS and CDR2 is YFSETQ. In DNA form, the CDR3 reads TGCGCCAGCCGGCAAGTTAGCGGGGGCAACGCCGGCACAGATACGCAGTATTTT. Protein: CASRQVSGGNAGTDTQYF. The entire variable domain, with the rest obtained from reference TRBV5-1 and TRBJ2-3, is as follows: KAGVTQTPRYLIKTRGQQVTLSCSPISGHRSVSWYQQTPGQGLQFLFEYFSETQRNKGNFPGRFSGRQFSNSRSEMNVSTLELGDSALYLCASRQVSGGNAGTDTQYFGPGTRLTVL.

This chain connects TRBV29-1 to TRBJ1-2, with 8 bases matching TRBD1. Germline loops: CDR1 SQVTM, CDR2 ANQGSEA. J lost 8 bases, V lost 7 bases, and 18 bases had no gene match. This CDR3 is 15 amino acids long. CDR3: CSAPGQGTLLGGYTF. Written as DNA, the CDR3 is TGCAGCGCCCCCGGACAGGGCACGTTGCTAGGGGGCTACACCTTC.

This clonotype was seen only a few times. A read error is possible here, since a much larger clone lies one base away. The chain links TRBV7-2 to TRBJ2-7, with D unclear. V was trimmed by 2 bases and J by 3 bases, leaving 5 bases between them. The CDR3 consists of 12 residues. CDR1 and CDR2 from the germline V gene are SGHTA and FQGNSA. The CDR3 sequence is CASSLNLYEQYF. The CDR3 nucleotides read TGTGCCAGCAGCTTAAATCTCTACGAGCAGTACTTC.

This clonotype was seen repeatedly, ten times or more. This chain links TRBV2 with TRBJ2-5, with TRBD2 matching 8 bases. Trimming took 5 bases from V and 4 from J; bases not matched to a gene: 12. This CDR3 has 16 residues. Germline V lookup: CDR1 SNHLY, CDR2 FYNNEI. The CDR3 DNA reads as TGTGCCAGCAGTCCGACTTTGAGCGGGAGCGGAGAGACCCAGTACTTC. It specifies CASSPTLSGSGETQYF.

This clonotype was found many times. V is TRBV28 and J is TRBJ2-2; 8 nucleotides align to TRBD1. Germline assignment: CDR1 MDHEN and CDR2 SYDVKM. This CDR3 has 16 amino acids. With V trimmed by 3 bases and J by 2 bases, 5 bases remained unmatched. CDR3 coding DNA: TGTGCCAGCAGTTTCTCAGGGGGCCGAAACACCGGGGAGCTGTTTTTT. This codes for CASSFSGGRNTGELFF. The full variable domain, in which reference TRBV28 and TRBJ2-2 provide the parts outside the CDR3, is DVKVTQSSRYLVKRTGEKVFLECVQDMDHENMFWYRQDPGLGLRLIYFSYDVKMKEKGDIPEGYSVSREKKERFSLILESASTNQTSMYLCASSFSGGRNTGELFFGEGSRLTVL.

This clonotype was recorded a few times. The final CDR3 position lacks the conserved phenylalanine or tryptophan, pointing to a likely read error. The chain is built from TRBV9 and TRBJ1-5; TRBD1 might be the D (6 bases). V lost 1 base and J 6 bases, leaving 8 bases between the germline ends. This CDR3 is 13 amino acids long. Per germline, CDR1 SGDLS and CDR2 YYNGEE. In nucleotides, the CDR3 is TGTGCCAGCAGCGTAACAGGGAGTCAGCCCCAGCATCTT. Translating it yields CASSVTGSQPQHL.